The subject of this entry is one T cell receptor beta chain. Its antigen target is currently unknown. Within one base of it there is no much larger clone, and no base qualities were kept. This specimen belongs to a study of T cell responses to AZD1222 COVID-19 vaccine (dated by TCRdb to the early 2020s). Background on the whole study: TCR sequencing was performed for more than 230 trial participants, of whom about 200 were given two doses of AZD1222 and approximately 26 were given two doses of MenACWY control vaccine. Enrollment into the trials was organized by age into subgroups of 18-55, 56-69 and 70-plus years, and those subgroups contained roughly 150, 30 and 60 TCR-sequenced participants, respectively. Beyond this particular receptor, the publication reports: Most participants were white British and females outnumbered males, and the authors suggested that clonal diversity may have been underestimated. Vaccine-associated CD4 TCRs spanned the whole spike protein, with dominant responses in regions 160-218 and 743-854. Conclusions about previously exposed vaccinees are limited, since just five to seven AZD1222 recipients were seropositive for SARS-CoV-2 at baseline. Spike-specific TCR breadth and depth rose significantly after two AZD1222 doses compared with day 0 and with MenACWY recipients. Reportedly, close to half of the unique spike-specific TCRs recognized epitopes lying outside the regions that are mutated in the B.1.351 and B.1.1.7 variants. In the small 56-69-year group, the increase in depth fell short of significance, most likely because of low power. Because no day 14 peak-response samples were available, the repertoires could be characterized only after the peak T cell response.

The time point label on this specimen signifies: about 28 days (+/-7) after the second vaccine dose. Interpreted using the paper, the treatment or condition label stands for: meningococcal conjugate vaccine given as trial control. Vaccinee samples were obtained from the UK trials COV001 and COV002, which included a single-blind randomized controlled phase 2/3 trial of AZD1222 (ChAdOx1 nCoV-19) in healthy adults. For TCRbeta chain sequencing, PBMC samples from trial participants were taken at day 0 and at day 28 after the second dose. Trimming accounts for 3 bases at V and 6 bases at J, while the number of junction bases matched to no gene is 4. The CDR3, cysteine through phenylalanine, is 13 amino acids long. CDR3 DNA is the only sequence kept; it has 39 bases, read in frame from the first base. The CDR1 and CDR2 encoded by the germline V gene are KGHSH and LQKENI. The CDR3 regions of human TCRbeta chains were analyzed by immunosequencing. In the paper's pipeline: TCRs in the repertoires were matched against a reference library of SARS-CoV-2-specific TCRs that had been generated with the MIRA antigen-specificity platform. Breadth was defined as the fraction of unique TCRs that were SARS-CoV-2-associated, and depth was defined as the fraction of total T cells that were SARS-CoV-2-associated. Each spike-specific TCR was assigned to its reactive spike region and to a CD4 or CD8 class using the MIRA data. Log10-transformed breadth and depth values were compared by one-way ANOVA with Sidak's multiple comparisons tests. TCRdb provides this immuneACCESS table in a form limited to in-frame rearrangements. Some clones are lacking; in checked studies, under half of them reflect an unresolved V gene, and why the rest are absent is not known. V, J and clone size are taken as reported in that table, and D and trimming were inferred from the DNA itself. The sample profile shows 200,000 to 250,000 clones; approximately 94% of them were found once. Around 1.5% of the sample belongs to the ten largest clones.

The sequence derives from an adult who received the MenACWY meningococcal vaccine as a control. Here the sequenced sample was peripheral blood, taken 28 days after the second dose of the MenACWY control vaccine. In this chain, TRBV18 is recombined with TRBJ1-1; 7 bases in the middle match TRBD1. The CDR3 loop reads CASSPGQGAEAFF. The nucleotides are TGTGCCAGCTCACCTGGTCAGGGGGCTGAAGCTTTCTTT. Extended through the reference TRBV18 and TRBJ1-1 proteins, this CDR3 yields the full variable domain: NAGVMQNPRHLVRRRGQEARLRCSPMKGHSHVYWYRQLPEEGLKFMVYLQKENIIDESGMPKERFSAEFPKEGPSILRIQQVVRGDSAAYFCASSPGQGAEAFFGQGTRLTVV.